This T cell receptor (beta chain) comes out of a study of T cell changes during pregnancy in multiple sclerosis. Germline CDR1 is LNHDA and CDR2 is SQIVND (reference sequence). Between the trimmed V and J ends, which lost 1 base and 9 bases, there was a span of 10 bases. This CDR3 region has 13 residues. The repertoire was sequenced with immunoSEQ multiplex PCR; TCRdb's copy has only in-frame clones and lacks some. The sample lists about 92,000 clones, around 93% occurring once. The sequencing here drew on peripheral blood, taken in the third trimester of pregnancy. This TCR derives from a female donor with multiple sclerosis, enrolled in a pregnancy study. The V and J genes are TRBV19 and TRBJ2-1; the D is unclear. The CDR3 is CASSIVQVGEQFF. CDR3 coding DNA: TGTGCCAGTAGTATAGTTCAGGTGGGTGAGCAGTTCTTC.